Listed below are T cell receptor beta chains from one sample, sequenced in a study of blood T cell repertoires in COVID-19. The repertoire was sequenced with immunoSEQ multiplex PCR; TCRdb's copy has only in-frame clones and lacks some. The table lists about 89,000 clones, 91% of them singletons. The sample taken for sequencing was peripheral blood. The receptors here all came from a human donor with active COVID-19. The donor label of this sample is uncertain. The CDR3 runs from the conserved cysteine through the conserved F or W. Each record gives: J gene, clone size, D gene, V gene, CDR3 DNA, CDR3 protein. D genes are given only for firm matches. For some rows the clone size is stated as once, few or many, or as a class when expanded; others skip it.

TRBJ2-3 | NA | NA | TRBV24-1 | TGTGCCACCAGTGATCCGAGGGGGGGTATGGATACGCAGTATTTT | CATSDPRGGMDTQYF
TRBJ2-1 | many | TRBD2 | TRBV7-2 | TGTGCCAGCAGCTTAGAGAGCGGGGGGGCTTCCGACAATGAGCAGTTCTTC | CASSLESGGASDNEQFF
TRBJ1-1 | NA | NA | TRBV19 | TGTGCCAGTAGTATCAACAGGGACACTGAAGCTTTCTTT | CASSINRDTEAFF
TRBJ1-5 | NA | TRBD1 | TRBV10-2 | TGCGCCAGCAGTGAGCCCGAACAGGGGCAACCCCAGCATTTT | CASSEPEQGQPQHF
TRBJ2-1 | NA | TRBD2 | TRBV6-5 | TGTGCCAGCAGTACTAGCGGGGGTTTGGGGAATGAGCAGTTCTTC | CASSTSGGLGNEQFF
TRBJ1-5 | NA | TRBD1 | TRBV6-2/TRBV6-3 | TGTGCCAGCAGTCCGACAGGGGGTATCAATCAGCCCCAGCATTTT | CASSPTGGINQPQHF
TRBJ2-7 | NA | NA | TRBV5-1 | TGCGCCAGCAGCTTAGCTAGGGGTCTTACCTCCTACGAGCAGTACTTC | CASSLARGLTSYEQYF
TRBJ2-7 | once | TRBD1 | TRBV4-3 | TGCGCCAGCAGCCAAGGAATGGGACAGTCGGAGGAGCAGTACTTC | CASSQGMGQSEEQYF
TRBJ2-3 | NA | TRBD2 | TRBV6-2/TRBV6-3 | TGTGCCAGCAGTTACTCTCCGGGACTAGCGGGGTCTATACGCACAGATACGCAGTATTTT | CASSYSPGLAGSIRTDTQYF
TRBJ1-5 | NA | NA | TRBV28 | TGTGCCAGCAGTTTAAGCCGGGACAATCAGCCCCAGCATTTT | CASSLSRDNQPQHF